This T cell receptor (beta chain) emerged from a study of blood T cell repertoires in COVID-19 (TCRdb year 2020). With respect to the entire study: Samples covering the acute and convalescent phases of COVID-19 were provided by collaborators in the United States, Italy and Spain. The material from the prospective study consisted of cDNA or gDNA derived from T cells, B-cell-depleted T cells, or PBMCs. Deeply sampled blood TCRbeta repertoires from subjects exposed to, actively infected with, or recovered from COVID-19 were included in the dataset. A freely available public database, intended as a resource for researchers studying the immune response to SARS-CoV-2, is where the repertoires were released. Samples were obtained from the ongoing ImmuneRACE study (first 160 participants) and from about 1,300 subjects provided by 6 global collaborators. The sample metadata nearly always contained a de-identified subject ID, COVID-19 status, age in years and sex. Where HLA class I and class II types were available, the types were taken from metadata supplied by the sample provider, not from assay-based typing.

Remarks on this clone: The target of this receptor is not known. No qualities accompany the bases; no much larger clone lies one base away.

The collaborating institutions used their own protocols to collect whole blood in K2EDTA tubes. Collaborator samples were shipped for TCRbeta analysis as frozen whole blood, isolated PBMCs, or DNA extracted from either sample type. The investigation overall reported the following: The quantity of clinical and demographic metadata differed by source and by participant and was supplied without curation.

The immunoSEQ Assay, a bias-controlled multiplex PCR, was used to amplify TCRbeta CDR3 regions from genomic DNA. The original methods were these. The number of nucleated cells in each sample was estimated from the amplification of reference gene primers within the assay. To quantify the absolute abundance of each unique TCRbeta CDR3 rearrangement, sequence reads were collapsed and filtered. For each sample, productive Simpson clonality was calculated by taking the square root of Simpson's diversity index across productive rearrangements. TCRdb obtained this table from immuneACCESS and retained in-frame rearrangements with V and J assigned. These tables miss some clones; where compared with another copy, unresolved V genes account for less than half of the shortfall, and the remainder is unexplained. The V and J calls and clone size come from that table; D and trimming were worked out from the DNA. In this sample the table shows 30,000 to 45,000 clones, about four fifths of which occur a single time. The biggest ten clones account for 9% to 10% of the sample.

After removal of 0 bases from V and 1 base from J, the junction retains 2 bases not matched to a gene. Based on the germline V gene, the CDR1 and CDR2 sequences are SGHRS and YFSETQ. From the cysteine up to the phenylalanine, the CDR3 has a length of 15 residues. Just CDR3 DNA is preserved here, 45 bases in frame from base 1. The sequenced sample was peripheral blood. This receptor was taken from a man between 60 and 70 years old in a cohort sampled during active COVID-19. This sequence uses TRBV5-1 and TRBJ1-1; 8 central nucleotides agree with TRBD1. The DNA sequence reads TGCGCCAGCAGCTTGGTGGGACAGGCGAACACTGAAGCTTTCTTT. Its translation is CASSLVGQANTEAFF.